One sample yielded the 25 T cell receptor beta chains listed below, sequenced in a study of blood T cell repertoires in COVID-19. Only in-frame clones appear in the TCRdb table, and some are missing; sequencing was by immunoSEQ multiplex PCR. The table lists 250,000 to 300,000 clones, roughly 89% of them singletons. Sequencing input: peripheral blood. Receptors originate from a woman between 35 and 50 years old who had recovered from COVID-19.

V is TRBV6-6 and J is TRBJ2-4, with TRBD1 matching 9 bases. V lost 5 bases, J lost 6 bases, and 8 bases stayed unmatched. The CDR3 contains 15 residues. Germline V CDR1 and CDR2: MNHNY, SVGAGI (reference sequence). CDR3 coding DNA: TGTGCCAGCAGTACGATGGGACAGGGAGGAAACATTCAGTACTTC. Its translation is CASSTMGQGGNIQYF.

This chain uses TRBV12-3 or TRBV12-4 with TRBJ1-5; D not resolved. V lost 5 bases and J 8 bases, leaving 13 bases between the germline ends. The CDR3 runs to 13 residues. CDR3 residues: CASSLIGVEPQHF. DNA of the CDR3: TGTGCCAGCAGTCTAATCGGGGTTGAGCCCCAGCATTTT.

The genes are TRBV24-1 and TRBJ2-3; TRBD2 agrees at 10 bases. CDR3 length: 14 amino acids. The germline gives CDR1 KGHDR, CDR2 SFDVKD. Trimming at V came to 7 bases and at J to 4 bases, leaving 4 bases not matched to a gene. CDR3 residues: CATRSGGVADTQYF. The CDR3 nucleotides are TGTGCCACCAGGAGCGGGGGGGTGGCAGATACGCAGTATTTT.

This clone was seen a few times. The J gene is TRBJ1-2, the V gene TRBV28; the match to TRBD1 covers 7 bases. Germline trimming cut 7 bases from V and 6 bases from J; bases unmatched to any gene: 5. Per germline, CDR1 MDHEN and CDR2 SYDVKM. This CDR3 has 12 amino acids. The CDR3 DNA is TGTGCCAGCACCCGAGGGACAGATGGCTACACCTTC. Translation: CASTRGTDGYTF.

The J gene is TRBJ1-1, the V gene TRBV9; a weak D match, TRBD1 (6 bases). The ends were cut back, 7 bases at V and 4 bases at J, with 17 bases in the middle. The CDR3 is made up of 14 amino acids. CDR1 and CDR2 from the germline V gene are SGDLS and YYNGEE. CDR3 sequence reads: CASGQQGDGTEAFF. In DNA form, the CDR3 reads TGTGCCAGCGGGCAACAGGGCGACGGCACTGAAGCTTTCTTT. The full variable domain, rest sourced from reference TRBV9 and TRBJ1-1, is DSGVTQTPKHLITATGQRVTLRCSPRSGDLSVYWYQQSLDQGLQFLIQYYNGEERAKGNILERFSAQQFPDLHSELNLSSLELGDSALYFCASGQQGDGTEAFFGQGTRLTVV.

The chain recombines TRBV6-5 with TRBJ2-1; 8 bases agree with TRBD2. CDR1 is MNHEY and CDR2 is SVGAGI in the germline V gene. The CDR3 consists of 16 residues. V gave up 0 bases and J gave up 10 bases; unmatched junction bases: 11. The CDR3 coding sequence is TGTGCCAGCAGTTACTCTTGGAGCGGGAGCTTCATGGAGCAGTTCTTC. The encoded protein is CASSYSWSGSFMEQFF.

The chain links TRBV13 to TRBJ2-7, with 12 bases that match TRBD2. After removal of 5 bases from V and 3 bases from J, the junction contained 8 bases not matched to a gene. This CDR3 comprises 16 residues. Germline CDR1 and CDR2: PRHDT and FYEKMQ (reference sequence). The CDR3 DNA sequence: TGTGCCAGCAGCCCCCCGGGACTAGCGGGTGACTACGAGCAGTACTTC. Its protein is CASSPPGLAGDYEQYF.

The chain joins TRBV9 to TRBJ2-3; 9 bases line up with TRBD2. Trimming removed 0 bases from V and 1 base from J; junction bases left unmatched: 6. Germline values: CDR1 SGDLS, CDR2 YYNGEE. This CDR3 is 17 amino acids long. CDR3 residues: CASSVDLSSGGTDTQYF. CDR3 in DNA: TGTGCCAGCAGCGTAGATCTGTCTAGCGGGGGCACAGATACGCAGTATTTT.

The chain joins TRBV28 to TRBJ2-7, with 7 nucleotides matching TRBD1. V was pared by 7 bases and J by 5 bases, with 14 bases of the junction left unmatched. The CDR3 contains 15 residues. Germline values: CDR1 MDHEN, CDR2 SYDVKM. CDR3 bases: TGTGCCAGCACTCCAAGACAGGGATGGTGGGACGAGCAGTACTTC. It codes for CASTPRQGWWDEQYF.

This clone was seen only a few times. The chain has TRBV19 and TRBJ2-3; TRBD1 might be the D (6 bases). Trimming shortened V by 5 bases and J by 5 bases, and 17 bases separated the two germline ends. The CDR3 has 15 residues. CDR1 and CDR2 (germline): LNHDA, SQIVND (reference sequence). CDR3 sequence reads: CASSLPTGRVDTQYF. For the CDR3, the DNA is TGTGCCAGTAGTCTCCCGACAGGTCGGGTAGATACGCAGTATTTT. Variable domain in full (rest from reference TRBV19 and TRBJ2-3): DGGITQSPKYLFRKEGQNVTLSCEQNLNHDAMYWYRQDPGQGLRLIYYSQIVNDFQKGDIAEGYSVSREKKESFPLTVTSAQKNPTAFYLCASSLPTGRVDTQYFGPGTRLTVL.

In this sample, this clone turned up once. This sequence joins TRBV19 and TRBJ1-3, with D maybe TRBD1 (5 bases). V lost 0 bases and J lost 9, with 12 bases in between. CDR3 length: 14 residues. Germline values: CDR1 LNHDA, CDR2 SQIVND (reference sequence). The CDR3 bases are TGTGCCAGTAGTATAGAGACAGTCCCCAGCACCATATATTTT. The encoded protein is CASSIETVPSTIYF.

This clone came up many times. This chain joins TRBV3-1 (or the pseudogene TRBV3-2) and TRBJ1-3, with no clear D. Germline V gene data show CDR1 as LGHDT and CDR2 as YNNKEL (reference sequence). V lost 2 bases, J lost 4 bases, and 12 bases lay in between. This CDR3 spans 15 amino acids. The CDR3 region is CASSQSAARGNTIYF. The CDR3 bases are TGTGCCAGCAGCCAATCAGCGGCAAGGGGAAACACCATATATTTT.

This chain links TRBV30 with TRBJ1-5; no reliable D call. This CDR3 comprises 13 residues. In germline, CDR1 is GTSNPN, CDR2 SVGIG (reference sequence). The germline V and J ends were trimmed by 5 bases and 6 bases, with 14 bases remaining between them. In DNA form, the CDR3 reads TGTGCCTGGTCCACCGGCGGAGGTCAGCCCCAGCATTTT. It translates to CAWSTGGGQPQHF.

This clone has just a few counts. Other nucleotide sequences from this sample produce the same CDR3. V is TRBV15 and J is TRBJ2-7; TRBD1 agrees at 7 bases. The ends lost 0 bases at V and 4 bases at J; junction bases unmatched: 0. Germline assignment: CDR1 LNHNV and CDR2 YYDKDF (reference sequence). This CDR3 comprises 13 residues. CDR3 residues: CATSRDRGYEQYV. The CDR3 DNA follows: TGTGCCACCAGCAGAGACAGGGGGTACGAGCAGTACGTC.

The V gene is TRBV30, the J gene TRBJ2-7, with D tentatively TRBD1 (5 bases). The CDR3 length is 14 residues. The V gene's germline CDR1 is GTSNPN and CDR2 SVGIG (reference sequence). Deletions cut 5 bases from V and 6 bases from J, with 20 bases between. This CDR3 reads CAWGAIPAPSEQYF. DNA of the CDR3: TGTGCCTGGGGGGCCATTCCAGCGCCGTCCGAGCAGTACTTC.

The genes are TRBV7-9 and TRBJ2-1, with 7 bases aligning to TRBD2. Germline CDR1 SEHNR, CDR2 FQNEAQ (reference sequence). V shed 5 bases and J 5 bases; nucleotides not matched to a gene: 9. The CDR3 is made up of 15 amino acids. The CDR3 spells CASSPGLAVNNEQFF. As DNA, the CDR3 is TGTGCCAGCAGCCCCGGGCTAGCGGTTAACAATGAGCAGTTCTTC.

For the CDR3, the DNA is TGTGCCAGCAGCTTGGCAGGGTCCGTTAGAGAAAAACTGTTTTTT. This gives the protein CASSLAGSVREKLFF. The gene calls are TRBV7-8 and TRBJ1-4; D possibly corresponds to TRBD1 (5 bases). Germline V gene sequence: CDR1 SGHVS, CDR2 FQNEAQ. V was shortened by 3 bases and J by 8 bases, with 16 bases between the two germline ends. The CDR3 extends over 15 amino acids.

The chain uses TRBV14 and TRBJ2-1; D is uncertain. This CDR3 is built from 16 residues. The germline gives CDR1 SGHDN, CDR2 FVKESK. The V end lost 0 bases, the J end lost 4 bases, and 13 bases lay between the germline ends. The CDR3 reads CASSQEGLEHYNEQFF. The CDR3 DNA is TGTGCCAGCAGCCAAGAGGGCCTGGAACATTACAATGAGCAGTTCTTC. The entire variable domain, with the rest obtained from reference TRBV14 and TRBJ2-1, is as follows: EAGVTQFPSHSVIEKGQTVTLRCDPISGHDNLYWYRRVMGKEIKFLLHFVKESKQDESGMPNNRFLAERTGGTYSTLKVQPAELEDSGVYFCASSQEGLEHYNEQFFGPGTRLTVL.

The gene calls are TRBV7-8 and TRBJ1-4; D unclear. Germline V gene data show CDR1 as SGHVS and CDR2 as FQNEAQ. The CDR3 has 16 residues. V was clipped by 5 bases and J by 7 bases, with 20 bases between them. The CDR3 protein is CASSNPKLGLAEKLFF. The CDR3 nucleotides are TGTGCCAGCAGCAATCCCAAGCTGGGCTTGGCTGAAAAACTGTTTTTT.

V is TRBV7-9 and J is TRBJ2-5; no clear D. The CDR3 sequence is 12 residues long. Trimming pared 5 bases from V and 4 bases from J, leaving 8 bases between. Germline CDR1 SEHNR, CDR2 FQNEAQ (reference sequence). CDR3: CASSLRAETQYF. In nucleotides, the CDR3 is TGTGCCAGCAGCCTCCGAGCAGAGACCCAGTACTTC.

The rearrangement joins TRBV7-9 to TRBJ2-2; 8 bases map to TRBD2. J lost 4 bases, V lost 5 bases, and 9 bases had no gene match. Germline V gives CDR1 SEHNR, CDR2 FQNEAQ (reference sequence). The CDR3 is 16 residues long. The CDR3: CASSPQAGVSTGELFF. The CDR3 bases are TGTGCCAGCAGCCCTCAAGCGGGAGTGAGCACCGGGGAGCTGTTTTTT. The complete variable domain, with remaining parts taken from reference TRBV7-9 and TRBJ2-2, reads DTGVSQNPRHKITKRGQNVTFRCDPISEHNRLYWYRQTLGQGPEFLTYFQNEAQLEKSRLLSDRFSAERPKGSFSTLEIQRTEQGDSAMYLCASSPQAGVSTGELFFGEGSRLTVL.

V is TRBV14 and J is TRBJ2-2; D might be TRBD1 (5 bases). Germline-derived CDR1 and CDR2 are SGHDN and FVKESK. CDR3 size: 15 residues. The ends were cut back, 4 bases at V and 0 bases at J, with 9 bases in the middle. The CDR3 DNA reads as TGTGCCAGCAGCCCGACAGAAACGAACACCGGGGAGCTGTTTTTT. This codes for CASSPTETNTGELFF.

The chain is built from TRBV6-2 or TRBV6-3 and TRBJ2-7; 14 nucleotides agree with TRBD2. J was trimmed by 5 bases and V by 5 bases; bases with no gene match: 5. Germline loops: CDR1 MNHEY, CDR2 SVGEGT. The CDR3 extends over 15 amino acids. In DNA form, the CDR3 reads TGTGCCAGCAGTGACGGGACTAGCGGGAGAAACGAGCAGTACGTC. This sequence encodes CASSDGTSGRNEQYV.

The gene calls are TRBV29-1 and TRBJ2-5; D could derive from TRBD1 or TRBD2 (7 bases each). The CDR3 runs to 12 residues. Germline V gene sequence: CDR1 SQVTM, CDR2 ANQGSEA. V gave up 7 bases and J gave up 2 bases, with 11 bases separating them. CDR3 DNA sequence: TGCAGCGCAGGGGGGGGTCAAGAGACCCAGTACTTC. Translated, it gives CSAGGGQETQYF.

This clone has just one count. The chain employs TRBV10-3 and TRBJ1-2; D might be TRBD1 (6 bases). V was shortened by 2 bases and J by 0 bases, with 13 bases between the two germline ends. The CDR3 sequence is 16 residues long. CDR1 and CDR2 (germline): ENHRY, SYGVKD. In DNA form, the CDR3 reads TGTGCCATCAGTGAGCCTCAGGGGTTAGCTAACTATGGCTACACCTTC. Its translation is CAISEPQGLANYGYTF.